The next 16 T cell receptor beta chains were all read from a single sample in a study of post-analysis software for immune sequencing data. Study results and caveats: Several TRBV segments, TRBV5-6, TRBV5-1 and TRBV20-1 among them, were found more frequent in patients than controls.

The authors incorporated unique molecular identifiers into the TCR beta cDNA libraries. MiXCR, run by TCRdb on the PCR reads, gives a single entry per CDR3 protein. The sample shows about 500,000 distinct CDR3 sequences, roughly 45% of them seen only once. What these receptors recognize is not known. Sequenced input: blood. Receptor source: a girl between 5 and 17 years old with multiple sclerosis.

This clonotype was observed a few times. V is TRBV5-4 and J is TRBJ2-5; D perhaps matches TRBD2 (6 bases). V dropped 2 bases and J dropped 4 bases, with 15 bases sitting between them. Germline lookup yields CDR1 SGHNT and CDR2 YYREEE (reference sequence). The CDR3 runs to 15 residues. For the CDR3, the DNA is TGTGCCAGCAGCTTCGGCCCCCTGGGGGGAGAGACCCAGTACTTC. It is translated as CASSFGPLGGETQYF.

This chain uses TRBV5-5 with TRBJ1-5; D gene uncertain. This CDR3 is built from 15 residues. With 5 bases removed from V and 0 bases from J, the gap between germline ends came to 12 bases. Germline-derived CDR1 and CDR2 are SGHKS and YYEKEE (reference sequence). This CDR3 is CASRFGIYSNQPQHF. The CDR3 region has the DNA TGTGCCAGCAGGTTTGGGATTTATAGCAATCAGCCCCAGCATTTT.

This clonotype has only a few counts. J is TRBJ1-2 and V is TRBV10-3; D call uncertain. V lost 2 bases and J lost 1, with 8 bases in between. Germline V gives CDR1 ENHRY, CDR2 SYGVKD. This CDR3 has 14 amino acids. The CDR3 loop reads CAISEDPNNYGYTF. The DNA for the CDR3 is TGTGCCATCAGTGAGGACCCTAATAACTATGGCTACACCTTC.

The chain couples TRBV20-1 to TRBJ1-2; D call uncertain. Trimming removed 3 bases from V and 6 bases from J, with 8 bases in between. Germline CDR1 DFQATT, CDR2 SNEGSKA (reference sequence). CDR3 length: 11 residues. The CDR3 is CSASPADGYTF. The CDR3 DNA is TGCAGTGCTAGCCCGGCAGATGGCTACACCTTC.

The CDR3 loop is CSATDRGFYEQYF. Written as DNA, the CDR3 is TGCAGCGCCACCGACAGGGGATTTTACGAGCAGTACTTC. The V call is TRBV29-1, the J call TRBJ2-7; 8 positions agree with TRBD1. Germline CDR1 reads SQVTM; CDR2 reads ANQGSEA. Losses at the gene ends were 7 bases for V and 4 bases for J; bases not matched to a gene: 9. The CDR3 consists of 13 residues.

V is TRBV7-3 and J is TRBJ2-1; unclear D gene. The CDR3 length is 16 residues. V was pared by 0 bases and J by 0 bases, with 9 bases between. The germline V gene has CDR1 SGHTA and CDR2 FQGTGA. The CDR3 DNA reads as TGTGCCAGCAGCTTAACGCAGTGGGACTCCTACAATGAGCAGTTCTTC. Translation: CASSLTQWDSYNEQFF. Supplemented by reference TRBV7-3 and TRBJ2-1, the full variable domain reads GAGVSQTPSNKVTEKGKYVELRCDPISGHTALYWYRQSLGQGPEFLIYFQGTGAADDSGLPNDRFFAVRPEGSVSTLKIQRTERGDSAVYLCASSLTQWDSYNEQFFGPGTRLTVL.

The chain links TRBV7-9 to TRBJ2-7; the match to TRBD1 covers 7 bases. J was trimmed by 3 bases and V by 5 bases; bases with no gene match: 13. CDR1 is SEHNR and CDR2 is FQNEAQ in the germline V gene (reference sequence). This CDR3 is 16 amino acids long. CDR3 DNA sequence: TGTGCCAGCAGCCCTACTCCGGGACAGATAAACTACGAGCAGTACTTC. As protein: CASSPTPGQINYEQYF.

V gene TRBV29-1 combines with J gene TRBJ2-3; TRBD2 matches 12 bases. The V and J ends lost 7 bases and 2 bases, in that order; junction bases with no gene match: 4. Germline V gene lookup returns CDR1 SQVTM and CDR2 ANQGSEA. There are 14 residues in the CDR3. The CDR3 loop reads CSARTSGDTDTQYF. The CDR3 nucleotides are TGCAGCGCCCGGACTAGCGGGGACACAGATACGCAGTATTTT.

The chain couples TRBV6-6 to TRBJ2-1, with TRBD2 as a possible D gene (5 bases). Germline V lookup: CDR1 MNHNY, CDR2 SVGAGI (reference sequence). With 2 bases removed from V and 12 bases from J, the gap between germline ends came to 8 bases. The CDR3 runs 11 residues. The chain's CDR3 is CASSYEGGQFF. The CDR3 DNA reads TGTGCCAGCAGTTACGAAGGAGGGCAGTTCTTC.

This clonotype has a handful of counts. CDR3 sequence (DNA): TGCAGCGTTGGGGGGAACGCCAAAAACATTCAGTACTTC. Protein product: CSVGGNAKNIQYF. V usage is TRBV29-1 and J usage is TRBJ2-4; D is perhaps TRBD1 or TRBD2 (5 bases each). The germline V gene has CDR1 SQVTM and CDR2 ANQGSEA. V lost 4 bases, J lost 1 base, and 8 bases lay in between. The CDR3 contains 13 residues.

In its sample, this clonotype was seen a few times. The chain couples TRBV28 to TRBJ2-5; tentative D call: TRBD2 (6 bases). This CDR3 has 16 amino acids. With 2 bases removed from V and 4 bases from J, the gap between germline ends came to 17 bases. Germline CDR1 reads MDHEN; CDR2 reads SYDVKM. In nucleotides, the CDR3 is TGTGCCAGCAGTTTAGCTGAAGCGGGTCGGCGAGAGACCCAGTACTTC. Its translation is CASSLAEAGRRETQYF.

J is TRBJ1-1 and V is TRBV19; D is unresolved. Deletions cut 2 bases from V and 1 base from J, with 8 bases between. This CDR3 region has 14 residues. The germline gives CDR1 LNHDA, CDR2 SQIVND (reference sequence). The CDR3 DNA sequence: TGTGCCAGTAGTATACTCGCCTGGAACACTGAAGCTTTCTTT. Translated: CASSILAWNTEAFF. Complete variable domain (other parts from reference TRBV19 and TRBJ1-1): DGGITQSPKYLFRKEGQNVTLSCEQNLNHDAMYWYRQDPGQGLRLIYYSQIVNDFQKGDIAEGYSVSREKKESFPLTVTSAQKNPTAFYLCASSILAWNTEAFFGQGTRLTVV.

The sample holds a few counts of this clonotype. V gene TRBV11-1 combines with J gene TRBJ2-1; 10 bases are a match to TRBD2. The CDR3 sequence is 15 residues long. After removal of 6 bases from V and 6 bases from J, the junction contained 8 bases not matched to a gene. CDR1 is SGHAT and CDR2 is FQDESV in the germline V gene (reference sequence). This CDR3 is CASSRGVAGGNEQFF. In nucleotides, the CDR3 is TGTGCCAGCAGTCGGGGGGTAGCGGGAGGCAATGAGCAGTTCTTC.

This clonotype showed up just a few times. CDR3 bases: TGTGCCAGCAGCTTAGCGAGGGCGCCTAACCAAGAGACCCAGTACTTC. It specifies CASSLARAPNQETQYF. The genes are TRBV11-2 and TRBJ2-5; possibly TRBD2 for D (5 bases). Germline V CDR1 and CDR2: SGHAT, FQNNGV. The CDR3 runs to 16 residues. V gave up 1 base and J gave up 0 bases, with 12 bases separating them.

The V and J genes are TRBV14 and TRBJ1-1; the D is unclear. Germline V CDR1 and CDR2: SGHDN, FVKESK. Trimming took 0 bases from V and 1 from J, leaving 6 bases between them. CDR3 size: 14 residues. CDR3 sequence reads: CASSQETWNTEAFF. In DNA form, the CDR3 reads TGTGCCAGCAGCCAAGAAACCTGGAACACTGAAGCTTTCTTT.

This clonotype was seen more than once but under ten times. The chain links TRBV7-2 to TRBJ1-2; 9 bases map to TRBD1. Germline loops: CDR1 SGHTA, CDR2 FQGNSA. Losses at the gene ends were 5 bases for V and 4 bases for J; bases not matched to a gene: 8. CDR3 length: 15 residues. The CDR3 protein is CASSLRTGVSYGYTF. CDR3 bases: TGTGCCAGCAGCCTTCGGACAGGGGTGAGCTATGGCTACACCTTC.